This T cell receptor beta chain was found in a study of CD8 T cells in Susac syndrome. Random hexamers were used to reverse transcribe roughly 0.45 to 1 ug of RNA. A single record per CDR3 protein comes from TCRdb applying MiXCR to the immunoSEQ multiplex PCR reads. The table records more than 150,000 distinct CDR3 sequences, roughly 94% of them present only once. V was trimmed by 5 bases and J by 5 bases, leaving 11 bases between them. The length of the CDR3 is 13 residues. Germline lookup yields CDR1 SGHAT and CDR2 FQNNGV. The patients with Susac syndrome satisfied recently defined diagnostic criteria for either definite or probable disease.

The sample taken for sequencing was CD8+ T cells from PBMCs. This rearrangement joins TRBV11-2 to TRBJ2-3; D not resolved. This receptor was identified in a human donor with Susac syndrome. As DNA, the CDR3 is TGTGCCAGCAGCCCCCTAGTTGGAGATACGCAGTATTTT. This translates into CASSPLVGDTQYF.